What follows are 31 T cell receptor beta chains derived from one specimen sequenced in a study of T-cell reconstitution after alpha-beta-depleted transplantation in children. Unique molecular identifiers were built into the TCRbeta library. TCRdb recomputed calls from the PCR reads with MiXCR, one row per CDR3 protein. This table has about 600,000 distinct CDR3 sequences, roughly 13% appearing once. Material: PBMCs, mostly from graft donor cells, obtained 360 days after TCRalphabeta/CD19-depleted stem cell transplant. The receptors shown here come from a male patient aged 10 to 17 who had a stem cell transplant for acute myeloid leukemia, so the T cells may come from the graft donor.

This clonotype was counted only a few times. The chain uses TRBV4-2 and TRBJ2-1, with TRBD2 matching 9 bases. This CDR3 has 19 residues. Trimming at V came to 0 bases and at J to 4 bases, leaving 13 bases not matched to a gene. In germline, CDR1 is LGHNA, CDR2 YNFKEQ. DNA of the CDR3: TGTGCCAGCAGCCAAGACCCGAATATTCTAGCGGGAAAGTACAATGAGCAGTTCTTC. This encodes CASSQDPNILAGKYNEQFF.

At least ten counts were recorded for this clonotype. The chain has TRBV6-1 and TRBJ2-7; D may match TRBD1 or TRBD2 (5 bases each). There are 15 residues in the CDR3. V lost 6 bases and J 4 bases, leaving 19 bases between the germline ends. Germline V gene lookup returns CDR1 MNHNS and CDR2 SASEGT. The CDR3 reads CASRTTGGRTYEQYF. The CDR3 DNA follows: TGTGCCAGCAGGACAACTGGGGGTAGGACTTACGAGCAGTACTTC.

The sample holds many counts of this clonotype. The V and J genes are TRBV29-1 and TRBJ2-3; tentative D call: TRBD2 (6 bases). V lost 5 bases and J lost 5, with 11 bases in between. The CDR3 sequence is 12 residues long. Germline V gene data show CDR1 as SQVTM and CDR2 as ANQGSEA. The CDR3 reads CSVLAGLDTQYF. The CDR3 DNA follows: TGCAGCGTTCTTGCGGGATTAGATACGCAGTATTTT.

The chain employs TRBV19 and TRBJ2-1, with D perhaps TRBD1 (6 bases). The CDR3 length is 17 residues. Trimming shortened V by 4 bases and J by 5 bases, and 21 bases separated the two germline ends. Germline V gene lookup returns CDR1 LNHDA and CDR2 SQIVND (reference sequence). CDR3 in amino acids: CASSTIPGGTLHNEQFF. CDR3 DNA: TGTGCCAGTAGTACTATACCGGGTGGGACACTTCACAATGAGCAGTTCTTC.

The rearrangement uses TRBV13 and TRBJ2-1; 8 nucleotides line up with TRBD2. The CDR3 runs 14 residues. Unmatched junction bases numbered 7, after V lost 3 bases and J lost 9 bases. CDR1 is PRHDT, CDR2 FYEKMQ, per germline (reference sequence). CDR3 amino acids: CASSFRLAPSEQFF. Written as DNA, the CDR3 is TGTGCCAGCAGCTTCCGACTAGCGCCCAGTGAGCAGTTCTTC.

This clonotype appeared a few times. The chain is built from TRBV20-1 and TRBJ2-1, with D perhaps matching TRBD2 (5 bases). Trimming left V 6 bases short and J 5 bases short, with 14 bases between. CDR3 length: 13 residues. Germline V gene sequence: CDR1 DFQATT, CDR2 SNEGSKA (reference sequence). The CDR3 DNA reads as TGCAGTGCGCCAAGGACTCCTAACAATGAGCAGTTCTTC. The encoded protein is CSAPRTPNNEQFF.

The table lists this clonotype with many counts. The CDR3 coding sequence is TGTGCCAGCAGTCGACATGGTGGGTCCTACAATGAGCAGTTCTTC. Residues: CASSRHGGSYNEQFF. The V and J genes are TRBV12-3 or TRBV12-4 and TRBJ2-1; D is unresolved. The CDR3 spans 15 residues. V was clipped by 5 bases and J by 1 base, with 12 bases between them.

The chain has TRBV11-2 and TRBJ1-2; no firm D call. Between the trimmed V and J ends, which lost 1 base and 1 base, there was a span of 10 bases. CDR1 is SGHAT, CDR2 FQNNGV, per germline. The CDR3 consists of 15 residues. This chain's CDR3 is CASSLVVDLNYGYTF. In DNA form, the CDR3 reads TGTGCCAGCAGCTTAGTGGTAGACCTTAACTATGGCTACACCTTC.

This CDR3 is CAVGEGQGDWPQHF. The CDR3 DNA is TGTGCCGTAGGGGAAGGACAGGGCGACTGGCCCCAGCATTTT. The chain employs TRBV12-3 or TRBV12-4 and TRBJ1-5, with 8 bases identical to TRBD1. The CDR3 is 14 residues long. The J segment lost 9 bases and the V segment lost 11 bases, leaving 15 bases of the junction unmatched.

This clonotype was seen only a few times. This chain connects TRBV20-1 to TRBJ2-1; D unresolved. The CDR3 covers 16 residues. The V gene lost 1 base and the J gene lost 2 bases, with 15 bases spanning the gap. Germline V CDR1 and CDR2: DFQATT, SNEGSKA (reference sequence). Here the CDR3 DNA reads TGCAGTGCTAGAGCCCCCCGTCTCGGGCCCTACAATGAGCAGTTCTTC. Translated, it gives CSARAPRLGPYNEQFF.

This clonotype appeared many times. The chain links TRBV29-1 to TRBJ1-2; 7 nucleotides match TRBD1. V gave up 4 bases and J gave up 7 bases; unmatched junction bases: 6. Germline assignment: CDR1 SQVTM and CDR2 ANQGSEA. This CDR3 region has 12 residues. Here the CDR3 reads CSVVEGAGGYTF. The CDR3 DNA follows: TGCAGCGTTGTAGAGGGGGCGGGTGGCTACACCTTC.

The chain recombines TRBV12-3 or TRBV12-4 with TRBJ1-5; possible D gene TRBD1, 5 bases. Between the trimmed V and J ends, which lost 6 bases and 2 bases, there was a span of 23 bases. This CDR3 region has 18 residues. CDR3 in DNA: TGTGCCAGCAGATCCCGCTCGGGGGGAATTGGGGGCAATCAGCCCCAGCATTTT. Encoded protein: CASRSRSGGIGGNQPQHF.

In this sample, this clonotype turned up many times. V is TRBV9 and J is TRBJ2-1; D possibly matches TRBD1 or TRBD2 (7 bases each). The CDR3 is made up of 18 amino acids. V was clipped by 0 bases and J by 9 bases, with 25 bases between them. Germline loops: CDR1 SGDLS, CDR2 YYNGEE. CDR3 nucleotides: TGTGCCAGCAGCGTAGCCCCATTAGGGGGCGGGAGCATTAGTGAGCAGTTCTTC. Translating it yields CASSVAPLGGGSISEQFF.

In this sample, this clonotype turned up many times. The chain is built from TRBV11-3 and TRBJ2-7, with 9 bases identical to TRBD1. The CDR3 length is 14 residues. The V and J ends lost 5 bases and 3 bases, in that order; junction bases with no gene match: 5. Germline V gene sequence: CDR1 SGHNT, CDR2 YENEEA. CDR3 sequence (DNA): TGTGCCAGCAGCATCCGGGACAGGGACTACGAGCAGTACTTC. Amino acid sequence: CASSIRDRDYEQYF.

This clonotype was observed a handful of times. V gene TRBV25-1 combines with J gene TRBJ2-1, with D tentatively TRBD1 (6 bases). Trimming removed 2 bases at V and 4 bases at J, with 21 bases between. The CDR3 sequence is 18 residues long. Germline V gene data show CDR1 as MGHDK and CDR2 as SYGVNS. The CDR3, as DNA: TGTGCCAGCAGTGAAGGAACCAGGGGTGGAGCGGATTACAATGAGCAGTTCTTC. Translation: CASSEGTRGGADYNEQFF.

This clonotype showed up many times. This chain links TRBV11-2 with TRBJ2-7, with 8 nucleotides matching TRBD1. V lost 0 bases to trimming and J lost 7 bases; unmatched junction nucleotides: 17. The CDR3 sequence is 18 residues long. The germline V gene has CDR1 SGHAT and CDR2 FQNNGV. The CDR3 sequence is CASSLDYQTRGLLEEQYF. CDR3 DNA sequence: TGTGCCAGCAGCTTAGACTACCAAACCAGGGGGCTCCTTGAGGAGCAGTACTTC.

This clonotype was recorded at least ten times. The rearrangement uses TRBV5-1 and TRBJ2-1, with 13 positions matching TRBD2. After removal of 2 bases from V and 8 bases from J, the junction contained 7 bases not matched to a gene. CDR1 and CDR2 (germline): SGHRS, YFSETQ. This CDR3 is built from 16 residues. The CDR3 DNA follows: TGCGCCAGCAGCTTCCAAACTAGCGGGAGGGCCGATGAGCAGTTCTTC. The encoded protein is CASSFQTSGRADEQFF.

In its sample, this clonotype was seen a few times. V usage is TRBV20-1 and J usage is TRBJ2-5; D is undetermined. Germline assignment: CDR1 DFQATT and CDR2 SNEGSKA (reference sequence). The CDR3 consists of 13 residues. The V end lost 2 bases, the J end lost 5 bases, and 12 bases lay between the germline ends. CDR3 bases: TGCAGTGCTAGACATCCCGGTGGGGAGACCCAGTACTTC. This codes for CSARHPGGETQYF.

This chain's CDR3 is CASSSFRRGGRSYNEQFF. The CDR3, as DNA: TGTGCCAGCAGTTCCTTTCGGCGGGGCGGGAGGAGCTACAATGAGCAGTTCTTC. The J gene is TRBJ2-1, the V gene TRBV6-4, with 8 bases lining up with TRBD2. V trimming: 5 bases; J trimming: 3 bases; junction bases outside the gene matches: 15. CDR1 MRHNA and CDR2 SNTAGT come from the germline V gene. The CDR3 has 18 residues.

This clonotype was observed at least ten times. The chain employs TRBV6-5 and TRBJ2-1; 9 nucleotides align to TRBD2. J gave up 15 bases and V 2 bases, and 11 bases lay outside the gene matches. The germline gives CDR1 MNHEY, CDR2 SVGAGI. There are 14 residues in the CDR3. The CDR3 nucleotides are TGTGCCAGCAGTTACCGGCGGGAGGGATCTAAGCTGTTCTTC. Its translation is CASSYRREGSKLFF.

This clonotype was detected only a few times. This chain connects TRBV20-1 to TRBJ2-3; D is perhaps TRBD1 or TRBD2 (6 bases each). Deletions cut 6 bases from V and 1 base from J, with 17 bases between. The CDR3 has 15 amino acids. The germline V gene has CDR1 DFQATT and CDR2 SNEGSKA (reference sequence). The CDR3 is CSASSGGHGTDTQYF. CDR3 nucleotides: TGCAGTGCCTCGAGTGGGGGGCATGGCACAGATACGCAGTATTTT.

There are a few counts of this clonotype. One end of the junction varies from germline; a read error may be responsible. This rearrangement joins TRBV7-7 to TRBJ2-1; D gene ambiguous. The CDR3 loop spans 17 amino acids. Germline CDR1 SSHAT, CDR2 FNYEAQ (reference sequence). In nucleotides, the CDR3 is TGTGCTAGCAGCTACAAAGGAGCCCTGGGCTCCTACAATGAGCAGTTCTTC. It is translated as CASSYKGALGSYNEQFF.

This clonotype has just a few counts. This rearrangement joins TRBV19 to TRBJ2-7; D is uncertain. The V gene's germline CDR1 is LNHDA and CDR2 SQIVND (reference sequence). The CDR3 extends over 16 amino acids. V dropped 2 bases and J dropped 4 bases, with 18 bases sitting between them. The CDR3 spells CASSIKGGRRGYEQYF. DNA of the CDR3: TGTGCCAGTAGTATAAAAGGCGGTCGGCGTGGGTACGAGCAGTACTTC. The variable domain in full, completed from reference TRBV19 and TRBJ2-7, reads DGGITQSPKYLFRKEGQNVTLSCEQNLNHDAMYWYRQDPGQGLRLIYYSQIVNDFQKGDIAEGYSVSREKKESFPLTVTSAQKNPTAFYLCASSIKGGRRGYEQYFGPGTRLTVT.

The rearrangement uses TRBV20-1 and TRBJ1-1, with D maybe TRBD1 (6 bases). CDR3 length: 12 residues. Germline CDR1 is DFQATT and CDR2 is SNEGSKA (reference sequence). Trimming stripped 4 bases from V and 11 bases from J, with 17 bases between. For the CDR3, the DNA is TGCAGTGCTATGTGGCAGGGGCCTCTGGCTTTCTTT. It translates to CSAMWQGPLAFF.

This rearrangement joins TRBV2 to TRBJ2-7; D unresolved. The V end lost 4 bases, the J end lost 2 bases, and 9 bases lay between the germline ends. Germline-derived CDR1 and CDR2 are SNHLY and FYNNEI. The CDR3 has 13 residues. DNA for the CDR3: TGTGCCAGCAGTGCGGGCCGGACCTACGAGCAGTACTTC. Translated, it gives CASSAGRTYEQYF.

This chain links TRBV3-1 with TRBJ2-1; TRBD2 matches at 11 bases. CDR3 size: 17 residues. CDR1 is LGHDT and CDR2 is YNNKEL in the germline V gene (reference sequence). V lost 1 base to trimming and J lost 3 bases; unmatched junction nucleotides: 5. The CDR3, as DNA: TGTGCCAGCAGCCAAGTCACGCTAGCGGGGGGCTACAATGAGCAGTTCTTC. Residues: CASSQVTLAGGYNEQFF.

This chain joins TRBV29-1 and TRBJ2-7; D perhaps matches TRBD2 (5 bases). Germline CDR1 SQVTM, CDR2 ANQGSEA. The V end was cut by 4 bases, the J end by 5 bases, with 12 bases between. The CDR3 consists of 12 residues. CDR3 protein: CSVGTGINEQYF. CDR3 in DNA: TGCAGCGTTGGGACGGGAATAAACGAGCAGTACTTC.

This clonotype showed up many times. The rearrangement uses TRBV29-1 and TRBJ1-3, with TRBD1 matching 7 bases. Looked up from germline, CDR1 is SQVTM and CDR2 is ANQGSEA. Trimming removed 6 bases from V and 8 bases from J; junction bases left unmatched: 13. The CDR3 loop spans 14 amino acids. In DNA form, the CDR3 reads TGCAGCGTCCTCATTAAGGGGGCGCAGGACACCATATATTTT. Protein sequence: CSVLIKGAQDTIYF. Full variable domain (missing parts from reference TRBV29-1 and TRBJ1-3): SAVISQKPSRDICQRGTSLTIQCQVDSQVTMMFWYRQQPGQSLTLIATANQGSEATYESGFVIDKFPISRPNLTFSTLTVSNMSPEDSSIYLCSVLIKGAQDTIYFGEGSWLTVV.

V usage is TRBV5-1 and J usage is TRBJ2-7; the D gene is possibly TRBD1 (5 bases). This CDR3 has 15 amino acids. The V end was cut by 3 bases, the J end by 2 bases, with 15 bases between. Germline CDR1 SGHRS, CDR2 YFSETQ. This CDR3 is CASSWGSELTYEQYF. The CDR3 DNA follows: TGCGCCAGCAGCTGGGGCAGCGAGTTGACCTACGAGCAGTACTTC.

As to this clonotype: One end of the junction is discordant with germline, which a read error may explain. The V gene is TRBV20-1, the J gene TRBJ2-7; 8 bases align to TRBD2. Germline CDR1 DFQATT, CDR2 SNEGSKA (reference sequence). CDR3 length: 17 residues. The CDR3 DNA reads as TGCAGCGCTAGAGGACCCCGTTGGAGCGGGAGAGGAAACGAGCAGTACTTC. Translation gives CSARGPRWSGRGNEQYF.

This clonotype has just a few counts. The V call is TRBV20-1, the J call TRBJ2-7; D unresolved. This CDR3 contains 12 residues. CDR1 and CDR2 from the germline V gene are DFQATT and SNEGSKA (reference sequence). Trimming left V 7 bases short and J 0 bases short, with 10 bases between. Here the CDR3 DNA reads TGCAGTGGGCTACTGCTCTCCTACGAGCAGTACTTC. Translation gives CSGLLLSYEQYF.